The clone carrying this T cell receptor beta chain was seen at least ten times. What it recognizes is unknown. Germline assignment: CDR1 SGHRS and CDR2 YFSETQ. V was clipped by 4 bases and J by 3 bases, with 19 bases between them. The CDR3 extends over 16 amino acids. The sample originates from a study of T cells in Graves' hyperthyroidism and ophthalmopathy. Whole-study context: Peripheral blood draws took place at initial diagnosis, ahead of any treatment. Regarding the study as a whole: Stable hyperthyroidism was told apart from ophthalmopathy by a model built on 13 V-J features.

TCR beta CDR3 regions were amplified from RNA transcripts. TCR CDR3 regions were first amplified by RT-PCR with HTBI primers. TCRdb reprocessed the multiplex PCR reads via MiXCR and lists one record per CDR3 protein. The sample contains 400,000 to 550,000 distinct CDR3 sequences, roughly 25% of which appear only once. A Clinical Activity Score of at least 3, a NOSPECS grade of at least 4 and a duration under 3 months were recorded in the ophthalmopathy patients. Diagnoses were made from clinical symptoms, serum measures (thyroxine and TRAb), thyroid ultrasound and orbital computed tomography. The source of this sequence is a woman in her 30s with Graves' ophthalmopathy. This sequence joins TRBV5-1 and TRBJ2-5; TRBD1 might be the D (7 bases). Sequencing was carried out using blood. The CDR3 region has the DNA TGCGCCAGCAGCGACTACAGGGGAGGTAGTAAAGAGACCCAGTACTTC. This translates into CASSDYRGGSKETQYF.